This TCR beta chain is drawn from a study of early T cells in non-severe SARS-CoV-2 infection. TCRdb processed the 5' RACE reads anew with MiXCR; each CDR3 protein has one entry. This sample has approximately 97,000 distinct CDR3 sequences, with approximately 10% found just once. V shed 5 bases and J shed 2 bases, with 12 bases lying between them. The CDR3 covers 13 residues. The germline V gene has CDR1 DFQATT and CDR2 SNEGSKA (reference sequence). This clonotype was seen a handful of times. The TCR comes from an adult who was a healthcare worker with PCR-confirmed SARS-CoV-2 infection or an uninfected control (not recorded which). The rearrangement links TRBV20-1 to TRBJ2-5; possible D gene TRBD2, 6 bases. Material: whole blood, obtained at baseline. The CDR3 DNA is TGCAGTGCTTTAGCGGTACCACAAGAGACCCAGTACTTC. It yields the protein CSALAVPQETQYF.